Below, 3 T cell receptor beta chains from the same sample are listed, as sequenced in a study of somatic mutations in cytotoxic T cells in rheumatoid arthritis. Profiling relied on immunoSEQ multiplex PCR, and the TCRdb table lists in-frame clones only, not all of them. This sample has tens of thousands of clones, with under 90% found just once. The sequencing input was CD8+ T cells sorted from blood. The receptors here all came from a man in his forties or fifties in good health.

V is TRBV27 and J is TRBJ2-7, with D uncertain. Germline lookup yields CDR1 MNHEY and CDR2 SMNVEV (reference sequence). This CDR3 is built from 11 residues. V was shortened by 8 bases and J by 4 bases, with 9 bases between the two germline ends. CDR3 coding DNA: TGTGCCAGCGGAACCAATTACGAGCAGTACTTC. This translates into CASGTNYEQYF.

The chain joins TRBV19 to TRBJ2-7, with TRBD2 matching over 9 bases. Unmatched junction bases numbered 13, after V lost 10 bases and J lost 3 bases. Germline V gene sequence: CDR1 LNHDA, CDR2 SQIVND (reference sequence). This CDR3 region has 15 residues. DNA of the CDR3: TGTGCCACGAAGGGGGCCAGCGGGAGGTACTACGAGCAGTACTTC. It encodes CATKGASGRYYEQYF. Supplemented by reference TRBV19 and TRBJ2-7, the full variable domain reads DGGITQSPKYLFRKEGQNVTLSCEQNLNHDAMYWYRQDPGQGLRLIYYSQIVNDFQKGDIAEGYSVSREKKESFPLTVTSAQKNPTAFYLCATKGASGRYYEQYFGPGTRLTVT.

The CDR3 loop reads CASTPVGGSRETQYF. CDR3 DNA sequence: TGTGCCAGCACTCCGGTGGGGGGCTCTCGGGAGACCCAGTACTTC. J is TRBJ2-5 and V is TRBV6-5, with D perhaps TRBD1 or TRBD2 (6 bases each). Trimming took 7 bases from V and 5 from J, leaving 20 bases between them. In germline, CDR1 is MNHEY, CDR2 SVGAGI. This CDR3 region has 15 residues.